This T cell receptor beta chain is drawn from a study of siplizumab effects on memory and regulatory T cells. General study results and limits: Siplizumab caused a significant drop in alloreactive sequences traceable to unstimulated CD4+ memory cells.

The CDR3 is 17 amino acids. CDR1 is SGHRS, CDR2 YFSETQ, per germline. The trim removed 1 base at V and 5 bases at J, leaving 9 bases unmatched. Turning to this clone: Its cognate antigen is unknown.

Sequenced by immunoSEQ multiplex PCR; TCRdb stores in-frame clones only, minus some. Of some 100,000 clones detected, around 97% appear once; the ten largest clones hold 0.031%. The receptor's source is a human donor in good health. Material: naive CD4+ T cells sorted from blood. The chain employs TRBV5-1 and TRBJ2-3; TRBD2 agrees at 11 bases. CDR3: CASSLTSGGPPGDTQYF. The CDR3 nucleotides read TGCGCCAGCAGCTTGACTAGCGGGGGACCCCCAGGAGATACGCAGTATTTT.